This T cell receptor beta chain emerged from a study of T cells in Graves' hyperthyroidism and ophthalmopathy. Overall study results and limits: Blood samples included most of the expanded thyroid clonotypes exceeding 0.001.

This clonotype was counted at least ten times. What it binds is unknown. The CDR3 loop spans 11 amino acids. V was trimmed by 8 bases and J by 5 bases, leaving 10 bases between them. Germline V gene lookup returns CDR1 MDHEN and CDR2 SYDVKM. Amplification of TCR beta CDR3 regions was performed using RNA transcripts as template. The HTBI primer set drove a first-round RT-PCR of the TCR CDR3. One entry per CDR3 protein results from TCRdb running MiXCR on the multiplex PCR reads. Counted here are about 420,000 distinct CDR3 sequences, roughly 14% occurring once; the ten biggest clones make up roughly 14%.

The sequence was obtained from a woman between 18 and 29 years old with Graves' hyperthyroidism. J is TRBJ2-7 and V is TRBV28, with TRBD1 as a possible D gene (5 bases). The sample taken for sequencing was blood. DNA of the CDR3: TGTGCCAGCTTTCAGGGCAACGAGCAGTACTTC. This translates into CASFQGNEQYF.